The next 27 T cell receptor beta chains were all read from a single sample in a study of control samples from healthy donors and cancer patients. The repertoire was sequenced with immunoSEQ multiplex PCR; TCRdb's copy has only in-frame clones and lacks some. The top ten clones hold 13% of a sample with under 300,000 clones, roughly 82% of them seen once. Sequenced sample: PBMCs. The source is a woman aged 60-75 years with lung cancer.

In this sample, this clone turned up a few times. The chain has TRBV19 and TRBJ2-1, with D possibly matching TRBD2 (6 bases). The CDR3 is 14 residues long. Trimming removed 3 bases at V and 3 bases at J, with 9 bases between. The germline V gene encodes CDR1 LNHDA and CDR2 SQIVND (reference sequence). The CDR3 reads CASSIGGDYNEQFF. In nucleotides, the CDR3 is TGTGCCAGTAGTATTGGCGGGGACTACAATGAGCAGTTCTTC.

The chain is built from TRBV9 and TRBJ1-1, with D uncertain. The CDR3 extends over 12 amino acids. Germline V gene data show CDR1 as SGDLS and CDR2 as YYNGEE. V was cut by 4 bases and J by 8 bases, with 12 bases left in between. In DNA form, the CDR3 reads TGTGCCAGCAGCCCCCGGGAAGGAGAAGCTTTCTTT. This gives the protein CASSPREGEAFF.

This clone was recorded a few times. This chain uses TRBV6-5 with TRBJ1-4; 8 bases fit TRBD1. The trim removed 7 bases at V and 5 bases at J, leaving 9 bases unmatched. The germline CDR1 and CDR2 sequences are MNHEY and SVGAGI. This CDR3 comprises 15 residues. The CDR3 DNA follows: TGTGCCAGCACAAAGAGCAGGGGGCAGAATGAAAAACTGTTTTTT. Protein: CASTKSRGQNEKLFF.

This clone occurred once. The rearrangement joins TRBV24-1 to TRBJ2-5; the match to TRBD1 covers 9 bases. Germline V gives CDR1 KGHDR, CDR2 SFDVKD. This CDR3 region has 15 residues. After removal of 1 base from V and 2 bases from J, the junction contained 1 base not matched to a gene. The CDR3 spells CATSDLGTGQETQYF. CDR3 DNA: TGTGCCACCAGTGATTTAGGGACAGGGCAAGAGACCCAGTACTTC.

The chain has TRBV30 and TRBJ1-3; D remains ambiguous. From germline, CDR1 is GTSNPN and CDR2 SVGIG (reference sequence). The germline V and J ends were trimmed by 2 bases and 1 base, with 3 bases remaining between them. The length of the CDR3 is 12 residues. In nucleotides, the CDR3 is TGTGCCTGGAGTCTTTCTGGAAACACCATATATTTT. The encoded protein is CAWSLSGNTIYF.

The CDR3 DNA follows: TGCAGCGTTTCCGGGACTAGCGGGAGGACCTACGAGCAGTACTTC. Translating gives CSVSGTSGRTYEQYF. This rearrangement joins TRBV29-1 to TRBJ2-7, with 15 bases lining up with TRBD2. The V gene end was trimmed by 5 bases and the J gene end by 2 bases; junction bases not matched to a gene: 4. Germline V gene data show CDR1 as SQVTM and CDR2 as ANQGSEA. The CDR3 has 15 amino acids.

V gene TRBV28 combines with J gene TRBJ1-1, with D tentatively TRBD1 (5 bases). Germline CDR1 MDHEN, CDR2 SYDVKM. Trimming left V 10 bases short and J 4 bases short, with 13 bases between. The CDR3 covers 12 residues. The CDR3: CATDRQSTEAFF. The DNA for the CDR3 is TGTGCCACCGACCGACAGAGCACTGAAGCTTTCTTT.

V and J are TRBV19 and TRBJ1-5, with 10 bases fitting TRBD1. CDR3 size: 17 residues. Germline trimming cut 2 bases from V and 2 bases from J; bases unmatched to any gene: 6. Per germline, CDR1 LNHDA and CDR2 SQIVND (reference sequence). CDR3 amino acids: CASSIMIGTGGNQPQHF. The CDR3 DNA is TGTGCCAGTAGTATAATGATCGGGACAGGGGGCAATCAGCCCCAGCATTTT.

The rearrangement joins TRBV5-1 to TRBJ2-5; D is possibly TRBD2 (5 bases). V was trimmed by 5 bases and J by 0 bases, leaving 14 bases between them. There are 15 residues in the CDR3. Germline-derived CDR1 and CDR2 are SGHRS and YFSETQ. The CDR3 loop reads CASSRASRYQETQYF. CDR3 bases: TGCGCCAGCAGTCGGGCTAGCCGGTACCAAGAGACCCAGTACTTC.

On this clone itself: This sample also contains other DNA sequences that code for the same CDR3. The chain couples TRBV5-1 to TRBJ2-1; D not certain. This CDR3 region has 13 residues. V gave up 0 bases and J gave up 5 bases, with 6 bases separating them. Germline values: CDR1 SGHRS, CDR2 YFSETQ. The CDR3 DNA reads as TGCGCCAGCAGCTTGGGCTTTAACAATGAGCAGTTCTTC. Translating it yields CASSLGFNNEQFF.

Only a few counts were recorded for this clone. This chain joins TRBV6-5 and TRBJ1-3, with D perhaps matching TRBD1 (5 bases). Germline values: CDR1 MNHEY, CDR2 SVGAGI. The V end lost 6 bases, the J end lost 1 base, and 13 bases lay between the germline ends. This CDR3 spans 15 amino acids. Here the CDR3 DNA reads TGTGCCAGCAGAGAGCAGGGATTGTCTGGAAACACCATATATTTT. Translation: CASREQGLSGNTIYF.

This chain connects TRBV9 to TRBJ2-3; the match to TRBD2 covers 10 bases. The CDR3 has 14 residues. Germline CDR1 SGDLS, CDR2 YYNGEE. J lost 5 bases, V lost 4 bases, and 4 bases had no gene match. CDR3 nucleotides: TGTGCCAGCAGCAACCGACTAGCGGGAGATACGCAGTATTTT. It translates to CASSNRLAGDTQYF.

CDR3 sequence: CASSPGTGEGETQYF. The CDR3, as DNA: TGCGCCAGCAGCCCAGGGACAGGTGAAGGAGAGACCCAGTACTTC. This chain joins TRBV5-1 and TRBJ2-5; 8 bases align to TRBD1. This CDR3 spans 15 amino acids. The V and J ends lost 4 bases and 4 bases, in that order; junction bases with no gene match: 9. Germline V lookup: CDR1 SGHRS, CDR2 YFSETQ.

The genes are TRBV29-1 and TRBJ1-4; a weak D match, TRBD1 (5 bases). Trimming removed 3 bases from V and 4 bases from J, with 9 bases in between. The CDR3 runs 13 residues. In germline, CDR1 is SQVTM, CDR2 ANQGSEA. In DNA, the CDR3 is TGCAGCGTTGATGATCAGGGTAATGAAAAACTGTTTTTT. Translated, it gives CSVDDQGNEKLFF.

In this sample, this clone turned up once. This chain uses TRBV27 with TRBJ2-7; possible D gene TRBD2, 6 bases. The CDR3 has 14 residues. Trimming took 5 bases from V and 4 from J, leaving 15 bases between them. The germline gives CDR1 MNHEY, CDR2 SMNVEV (reference sequence). CDR3 bases: TGTGCCAGCAGTCCCGGAGGGGCTATATACGAGCAGTACTTC. Residues: CASSPGGAIYEQYF.

The chain combines TRBV7-9 with TRBJ2-3, with a weak D call TRBD2 (10 bases). This CDR3 is 18 amino acids long. CDR1 and CDR2 (germline): SEHNR, FQNEAQ (reference sequence). Deletions cut 3 bases from V and 5 bases from J, with 24 bases between. The CDR3 is CASSFTGGPSGRGDTQYF. The CDR3 region has the DNA TGTGCCAGCAGCTTCACAGGGGGCCCTAGCGGGAGAGGAGATACGCAGTATTTT.

By sample fraction, this clone is large. The chain employs TRBV27 and TRBJ1-1; tentative D call: TRBD1 (6 bases). Germline assignment: CDR1 MNHEY and CDR2 SMNVEV (reference sequence). There are 13 residues in the CDR3. Trimming pared 5 bases from V and 11 bases from J, leaving 18 bases between. For the CDR3, the DNA is TGTGCCAGCAGTCTTAATCCGGGACATCAGGCTTTCTTT. It is translated as CASSLNPGHQAFF.

This rearrangement joins TRBV21-1 to TRBJ2-7; the DNA was not used to check the table's D call, TRBD1. TRBV21-1 is described as a pseudogene. This CDR3 contains 16 residues. The CDR3 DNA reads TGTGCCAGCAGCAAGGGAAACCGGGACAGGGGGCGCGAGCAGTACTTC. It codes for CASSKGNRDRGREQYF.

The J gene is TRBJ2-1, the V gene TRBV5-1, with D tentatively TRBD1 (6 bases). CDR3 length: 16 residues. Per germline, CDR1 SGHRS and CDR2 YFSETQ. The V and J ends lost 0 bases and 7 bases respectively, with 17 bases between them. CDR3 coding DNA: TGCGCCAGCAGCTTGGGAATCGGACAGTTGGGGAATGAGCAGTTCTTC. It yields the protein CASSLGIGQLGNEQFF.

The chain is built from TRBV9 and TRBJ2-1; 13 bases align to TRBD2. The CDR3 sequence is 17 residues long. After removal of 0 bases from V and 8 bases from J, the junction contained 8 bases not matched to a gene. Germline CDR1 is SGDLS and CDR2 is YYNGEE. This CDR3 reads CASSVAIGLAGVDEQFF. In DNA form, the CDR3 reads TGTGCCAGCAGCGTAGCTATTGGACTAGCGGGAGTTGATGAGCAGTTCTTC. The entire variable domain, with the rest obtained from reference TRBV9 and TRBJ2-1, is as follows: DSGVTQTPKHLITATGQRVTLRCSPRSGDLSVYWYQQSLDQGLQFLIQYYNGEERAKGNILERFSAQQFPDLHSELNLSSLELGDSALYFCASSVAIGLAGVDEQFFGPGTRLTVL.

The CDR3 sequence: CASSYSIDSGRSRYTF. The CDR3 DNA follows: TGTGCCAGCAGTTACTCGATTGACTCGGGACGGTCTCGCTACACCTTC. V gene TRBV6-5 combines with J gene TRBJ1-2, with D perhaps TRBD1 (5 bases). The CDR3 runs to 16 residues. The germline V and J ends were trimmed by 0 bases and 9 bases, with 20 bases remaining between them. In germline, CDR1 is MNHEY, CDR2 SVGAGI.

DNA for the CDR3: TGCAGCGTTGATATGGGACTAGCGGGGGTAACAGATACGCAGTATTTT. It translates to CSVDMGLAGVTDTQYF. The J gene is TRBJ2-3, the V gene TRBV29-1; TRBD2 matches 14 bases. The V gene end was trimmed by 3 bases and the J gene end by 3 bases; junction bases not matched to a gene: 5. This CDR3 spans 16 amino acids. Germline V gene sequence: CDR1 SQVTM, CDR2 ANQGSEA.

This clone was detected once. The DNA for the CDR3 is TGTGCCACCAGAGGGACAGGGGATCAAGATACGCAGTATTTT. Translation: CATRGTGDQDTQYF. The rearrangement uses TRBV24-1 and TRBJ2-3; 10 bases align to TRBD1. V trimming: 7 bases; J trimming: 5 bases; junction bases outside the gene matches: 5. The CDR3 sequence is 14 residues long. Germline V gene lookup returns CDR1 KGHDR and CDR2 SFDVKD.

The genes are TRBV5-1 and TRBJ1-1; D unclear. Germline CDR1 reads SGHRS; CDR2 reads YFSETQ. The V gene lost 0 bases and the J gene lost 1 base, with 13 bases spanning the gap. The CDR3 extends over 16 amino acids. This chain's CDR3 is CASSLEGAPSNTEAFF. The CDR3 coding sequence is TGCGCCAGCAGCTTGGAAGGCGCCCCCTCGAACACTGAAGCTTTCTTT.

Here the CDR3 DNA reads TGTGCCAGCAGTTTCTTAGCGGGAGGGCCCGGCGAGCAGTACTTC. Encoded protein: CASSFLAGGPGEQYF. J is TRBJ2-7 and V is TRBV28; 11 bases map to TRBD2. Trimming cost V 3 bases and J 6 bases; bases outside gene matches: 7. Germline CDR1 and CDR2: MDHEN and SYDVKM. CDR3 length: 15 amino acids.

The chain has TRBV11-3 and TRBJ1-1, with TRBD1 as a possible D gene (6 bases). Germline V gene sequence: CDR1 SGHNT, CDR2 YENEEA. The CDR3 runs 14 residues. The V end lost 2 bases, the J end lost 2 bases, and 9 bases lay between the germline ends. Here the CDR3 reads CASSLSGVNTEAFF. DNA of the CDR3: TGTGCCAGCAGCTTATCAGGGGTTAACACTGAAGCTTTCTTT.

V is TRBV19 and J is TRBJ1-2, with D unresolved. The V end lost 5 bases, the J end lost 3 bases, and 16 bases lay between the germline ends. The CDR3 has 15 residues. Germline lookup yields CDR1 LNHDA and CDR2 SQIVND (reference sequence). CDR3 amino acids: CASSPSWVSDYGYTF. CDR3 sequence (DNA): TGTGCCAGTAGTCCGTCCTGGGTGTCGGACTATGGCTACACCTTC.